The 18 T cell receptor beta chains given below trace back to one sample, sequenced in a study of shared clonotypes between healthy human individuals. Sequencing was performed with immunoSEQ multiplex PCR; in TCRdb, only in-frame clones are kept and a portion is missing. Of about 1 million clones detected, around 76% appear once; the ten largest clones hold about 1.5%. Specimen: memory CD4+ T cells sorted from blood. Sample subset: CD45RA-negative fraction. The receptors come from a man between 18 and 35 years old in good health.

The V gene is TRBV27, the J gene TRBJ2-7; 10 bases line up with TRBD1. Germline CDR1 reads MNHEY; CDR2 reads SMNVEV (reference sequence). V shed 3 bases, J shed 4 bases, and the junction held 3 bases outside the gene matches. CDR3 length equals 14 residues. The CDR3 DNA reads TGTGCCAGCAGTTTGAGACAGGGGGCTTACGAGCAGTACTTC. This gives the protein CASSLRQGAYEQYF.

This chain joins TRBV6-5 and TRBJ1-6; the match to TRBD1 covers 7 bases. The CDR3 has 14 amino acids. Trimming removed 5 bases from V and 8 bases from J; junction bases left unmatched: 6. CDR1 is MNHEY and CDR2 is SVGAGI in the germline V gene. CDR3 coding DNA: TGTGCCAGCAGTCGAGGGGGCGCTGATTCACCCCTCCACTTT. Translated: CASSRGGADSPLHF.

The DNA of the CDR3 is TGTGCCAGCAGTTACGCCGCTACAGGGGTATCCTACGAGCAGTACTTC. Its protein is CASSYAATGVSYEQYF. V gene TRBV6-5 combines with J gene TRBJ2-7; 7 positions agree with TRBD1. Germline-derived CDR1 and CDR2 are MNHEY and SVGAGI. The CDR3 spans 16 residues. J was trimmed by 1 base and V by 2 bases; bases with no gene match: 8.

This clone was counted a few times. J is TRBJ2-2 and V is TRBV2; 12 nucleotides align to TRBD2. The CDR3 length is 15 residues. Losses at the gene ends were 6 bases for V and 5 bases for J; bases not matched to a gene: 4. The germline V gene has CDR1 SNHLY and CDR2 FYNNEI. CDR3 amino acids: CASSLAGGGTGELFF. CDR3 in DNA: TGTGCCAGCAGCCTAGCGGGAGGGGGTACCGGGGAGCTGTTTTTT.

The gene calls are TRBV27 and TRBJ1-1; no reliable D call. The V gene's germline CDR1 is MNHEY and CDR2 SMNVEV (reference sequence). The ends were cut back, 2 bases at V and 1 base at J, with 8 bases in the middle. The CDR3 spans 14 residues. The CDR3 loop reads CASSLGIRNTEAFF. The CDR3 nucleotides are TGTGCCAGCAGTTTAGGGATTAGGAACACTGAAGCTTTCTTT.

The V and J genes are TRBV18 and TRBJ2-2, with TRBD2 as a possible D gene (6 bases). Germline CDR1 reads KGHSH; CDR2 reads LQKENI. The CDR3 is made up of 14 amino acids. V was shortened by 4 bases and J by 5 bases, with 11 bases between the two germline ends. The CDR3 bases are TGTGCCAGCTCACACGGGGAGGAGACCGGGGAGCTGTTTTTT. Translating gives CASSHGEETGELFF.

The genes are TRBV5-1 and TRBJ2-3; 12 bases align to TRBD2. Germline lookup yields CDR1 SGHRS and CDR2 YFSETQ. CDR3 length equals 18 residues. Losses at the gene ends were 4 bases for V and 0 bases for J; bases not matched to a gene: 9. For the CDR3, the DNA is TGCGCCAGCAGCGTACTTCTAGCGGGGGGGACTAGCACAGATACGCAGTATTTT. Translating it yields CASSVLLAGGTSTDTQYF.

Details on this clone: This same CDR3 is encoded by further DNA sequences in the sample. The rearrangement links TRBV5-1 to TRBJ2-5; D gene uncertain. Trimming left V 4 bases short and J 1 base short, with 8 bases between. The CDR3 runs 13 residues. Germline V lookup: CDR1 SGHRS, CDR2 YFSETQ. CDR3 nucleotides: TGCGCCAGCAGCGCCGACCGCCAAGAGACCCAGTACTTC. Amino acid sequence: CASSADRQETQYF. The full variable domain, in which reference TRBV5-1 and TRBJ2-5 provide the parts outside the CDR3, is KAGVTQTPRYLIKTRGQQVTLSCSPISGHRSVSWYQQTPGQGLQFLFEYFSETQRNKGNFPGRFSGRQFSNSRSEMNVSTLELGDSALYLCASSADRQETQYFGPGTRLLVL.

This clone was picked up one time. The chain couples TRBV10-2 to TRBJ1-5; 7 positions agree with TRBD1. V shed 10 bases, J shed 1 base, and the junction held 10 bases outside the gene matches. CDR1 and CDR2 (germline): WSHSY, SAAADI. CDR3 length: 15 amino acids. The CDR3 reads CATLPGTESNQPQHF. The CDR3 DNA reads TGCGCCACCCTACCTGGGACAGAGAGCAATCAGCCCCAGCATTTT.

The chain has TRBV7-2 and TRBJ1-1, with 9 nucleotides matching TRBD1. The junction had 4 bases not matched to a gene; V was cut back by 5 bases and J by 0 bases. CDR3 length: 15 residues. The germline V gene encodes CDR1 SGHTA and CDR2 FQGNSA. This chain's CDR3 is CASSLRQGVNTEAFF. The CDR3 region has the DNA TGTGCCAGCAGCCTAAGACAGGGGGTGAACACTGAAGCTTTCTTT.

V is TRBV11-2 and J is TRBJ1-2; no definite D call. This CDR3 has 15 amino acids. The germline CDR1 and CDR2 sequences are SGHAT and FQNNGV. V was cut by 0 bases and J by 8 bases, with 16 bases left in between. In nucleotides, the CDR3 is TGTGCCAGCAGCTTAGAGCGGACGGTTGGCAGGGGCTACACCTTC. Translated: CASSLERTVGRGYTF.

The CDR3 coding sequence is TGCGCCAGCAGCCATGCGACTAGCGGGGCCGTGAGGCAGTATTTT. Translation: CASSHATSGAVRQYF. V and J are TRBV10-1 and TRBJ2-3; 11 nucleotides match TRBD2. Germline CDR1 reads WNHNN; CDR2 reads SYGVQD (reference sequence). The V and J ends lost 6 bases and 11 bases, in that order; junction bases with no gene match: 13. The CDR3 is 15 residues long.

This clone was seen a handful of times. The V and J genes are TRBV30 and TRBJ1-6; 8 nucleotides agree with TRBD1. The J segment lost 10 bases and the V segment lost 5 bases, leaving 10 bases of the junction unmatched. Germline V gene sequence: CDR1 GTSNPN, CDR2 SVGIG (reference sequence). The CDR3 is 14 amino acids. As DNA, the CDR3 is TGTGCCTGGTGTGCGGACAGGGAGGTCTCACCCCTCCACTTT. Translated: CAWCADREVSPLHF.

The chain recombines TRBV19 with TRBJ1-6, with a tentative D call TRBD1 (5 bases). From germline, CDR1 is LNHDA and CDR2 SQIVND (reference sequence). This CDR3 spans 16 amino acids. V shed 5 bases and J shed 4 bases, with 15 bases lying between them. CDR3 amino acids: CASSPGDGLYNSPLHF. In nucleotides, the CDR3 is TGTGCCAGTAGTCCGGGGGACGGATTATATAATTCACCCCTCCACTTT.

As regards this clone: Distinct nucleotide sequences in the sample also encode this CDR3. V usage is TRBV7-9 and J usage is TRBJ1-1, with D uncertain. The CDR3 loop spans 15 amino acids. Germline CDR1 reads SEHNR; CDR2 reads FQNEAQ (reference sequence). Deletions cut 2 bases from V and 0 bases from J, with 10 bases between. CDR3 protein: CASSLFGRMNTEAFF. In nucleotides, the CDR3 is TGTGCCAGCAGCTTATTTGGGCGGATGAACACTGAAGCTTTCTTT.

This sequence joins TRBV4-3 and TRBJ2-7; 13 positions agree with TRBD2. The CDR3 has 16 residues. V dropped 1 base and J dropped 7; count of bases not matched to a gene: 7. Germline V gives CDR1 LGHNA, CDR2 YSLEER. In nucleotides, the CDR3 is TGCGCCAGCAGCCAAGTCCGGACTAGCGGGAGTTGGGAGCAGTACTTC. Its protein is CASSQVRTSGSWEQYF.

This rearrangement joins TRBV6-6 to TRBJ2-2; 7 bases line up with TRBD2. J was trimmed by 0 bases and V by 9 bases; bases with no gene match: 4. The CDR3 has 14 amino acids. Germline V gives CDR1 MNHNY, CDR2 SVGAGI (reference sequence). In DNA form, the CDR3 reads TGTGCCAGTAAGCGGGACGCGAACACCGGGGAGCTGTTTTTT. Its translation: CASKRDANTGELFF.

The genes are TRBV18 and TRBJ2-3; weak D call: TRBD2 (6 bases). The ends were cut back, 3 bases at V and 4 bases at J, with 11 bases in the middle. CDR1 and CDR2 (germline): KGHSH, LQKENI. The CDR3 length is 14 residues. CDR3 nucleotide sequence: TGTGCCAGCTCACCGCTGGGAGGATCAGATACGCAGTATTTT. Amino acids: CASSPLGGSDTQYF.